This T cell receptor beta chain comes out of a study of blood T cell repertoires in COVID-19. Study overall: Spain, Italy and the United States supplied samples that represented acute and convalescent COVID-19.

Trimming cost V 0 bases and J 0 bases, with 10 bases left between them. The germline V gene encodes CDR1 MNHNS and CDR2 SASEGT. The CDR3 is 16 amino acids. This clone was recorded a few times. Original data processing: Amplification with reference gene primers provided the estimates of nucleated cell counts. Profiling relied on immunoSEQ multiplex PCR, and the TCRdb table lists in-frame clones only, not all of them. The DNA was the basis for D and trimming; V, J and clone size are from that table. The repertoire holds 150,000 to 200,000 clones, 60% to 85% seen once, with about 3% in the top ten. Sequenced input: peripheral blood. The chain is built from TRBV6-1 and TRBJ2-3; D might be TRBD2 (6 bases). The sequence came from a man between 65 and 85 years old with acute or convalescent COVID-19. The CDR3 DNA reads TGTGCCAGCAGTGAAGCCCGGGGGTCTAGCACAGATACGCAGTATTTT. As protein: CASSEARGSSTDTQYF.